Below, 32 T cell receptor beta chains from the same sample are listed, as sequenced in a study of OX40 agonist ivuxolimab in advanced cancers. Method: immunoSEQ multiplex PCR; TCRdb's copy keeps in-frame clones and lacks some. The sample lists roughly 12,000 clones, roughly 89% occurring once. Sequencing was performed on CD4+ or CD8+ T cells sorted from blood, taken in a trial of the OX40 agonist ivuxolimab. The receptor set was obtained from an adult with an advanced solid tumor such as melanoma, head and neck, liver or kidney cancer.

V and J are TRBV6-5 and TRBJ1-5; 9 nucleotides match TRBD1. V trimming: 6 bases; J trimming: 6 bases; junction bases outside the gene matches: 3. The CDR3 spans 13 residues. Germline lookup yields CDR1 MNHEY and CDR2 SVGAGI. Here the CDR3 DNA reads TGTGCCAGCAGCCCGACAGGGGGTCAGCCCCAGCATTTT. This encodes CASSPTGGQPQHF.

The V gene is TRBV27, the J gene TRBJ2-7; unclear D gene. This CDR3 has 14 residues. Trimming removed 3 bases at V and 0 bases at J, with 9 bases between. Germline V gives CDR1 MNHEY, CDR2 SMNVEV (reference sequence). The CDR3 sequence: CASSLRSSSYEQYF. The CDR3 region has the DNA TGTGCCAGCAGTTTGAGGAGCAGCTCCTACGAGCAGTACTTC.

The chain links TRBV27 to TRBJ1-1; 8 bases are a match to TRBD1. The CDR3 has 14 amino acids. Trimming at V came to 5 bases and at J to 1 base, leaving 3 bases not matched to a gene. Germline CDR1 and CDR2: MNHEY and SMNVEV (reference sequence). This CDR3 reads CASSPGTGNTEAFF. In DNA form, the CDR3 reads TGTGCCAGCAGTCCTGGGACAGGGAACACTGAAGCTTTCTTT.

The rearrangement uses TRBV27 and TRBJ1-5; unclear D gene. Trimming shortened V by 0 bases and J by 4 bases, and 10 bases separated the two germline ends. The CDR3 contains 15 residues. Germline lookup yields CDR1 MNHEY and CDR2 SMNVEV (reference sequence). The chain's CDR3 is CASSLSRHLNQPQHF. The CDR3 nucleotides read TGTGCCAGCAGTTTATCCCGACATTTGAATCAGCCCCAGCATTTT.

This chain uses TRBV7-2 with TRBJ1-2, with unresolved D. Germline V gene data show CDR1 as SGHTA and CDR2 as FQGNSA. Trimming shortened V by 2 bases and J by 4 bases, and 14 bases separated the two germline ends. This CDR3 region has 15 residues. CDR3 nucleotides: TGTGCCAGCAGCTTAATCGGGAGTCTGGGCTATGGCTACACCTTC. Translation: CASSLIGSLGYGYTF.

To note about this clone: This sample includes further DNA sequences coding for the same CDR3. The chain joins TRBV27 to TRBJ2-1, with D unclear. The germline V gene encodes CDR1 MNHEY and CDR2 SMNVEV (reference sequence). V lost 2 bases and J 3 bases, leaving 8 bases between the germline ends. There are 14 residues in the CDR3. CDR3 residues: CASSLIHSYNEQFF. In DNA form, the CDR3 reads TGTGCCAGCAGTTTAATACACAGCTACAATGAGCAGTTCTTC.

A single count supports this clone. V is TRBV15 and J is TRBJ2-1, with D perhaps matching TRBD2 (6 bases). Germline CDR1 reads LNHNV; CDR2 reads YYDKDF (reference sequence). This CDR3 spans 17 amino acids. Between the trimmed V and J ends, which lost 1 base and 3 bases, there was a span of 16 bases. CDR3 in amino acids: CATSRGLVGAGYNEQFF. The CDR3 bases are TGTGCCACCAGCAGAGGACTAGTTGGCGCGGGCTACAATGAGCAGTTCTTC. Full variable domain (remainder filled in from reference TRBV15 and TRBJ2-1): DAMVIQNPRYQVTQFGKPVTLSCSQTLNHNVMYWYQQKSSQAPKLLFHYYDKDFNNEADTPDNFQSRRPNTSFCFLDIRSPGLGDTAMYLCATSRGLVGAGYNEQFFGPGTRLTVL.

This clone was seen only a few times. The chain carries TRBV28 and TRBJ2-3, with 14 bases lining up with TRBD2. The V segment lost 3 bases and the J segment 6 bases; nucleotides outside the gene matches: 5. Germline lookup yields CDR1 MDHEN and CDR2 SYDVKM. CDR3 length equals 16 residues. The CDR3 DNA is TGTGCCAGCAGTTTGACTAGCGGGAGGGCCGTTGATACGCAGTATTTT. This encodes CASSLTSGRAVDTQYF.

The chain joins TRBV28 to TRBJ2-3; D unresolved. The CDR3 covers 14 residues. Germline CDR1 reads MDHEN; CDR2 reads SYDVKM. Trimming removed 7 bases at V and 2 bases at J, with 13 bases between. The DNA for the CDR3 is TGTGCCAGCATGGGCGGCCCCCCCACAGATACGCAGTATTTT. Its protein is CASMGGPPTDTQYF.

A note on this clone: Sequence at one end of the junction differs from germline and may be a read error. This chain links TRBV28 with TRBJ1-1; possibly TRBD1 for D (5 bases). CDR3 size: 13 residues. CDR1 is MDHEN and CDR2 is SYDVKM in the germline V gene. The CDR3 DNA reads TGTGCCAGCAGGGGGGACTCCGGGACTGCAGCTTTCTTT. This codes for CASRGDSGTAAFF. The complete variable domain, with remaining parts taken from reference TRBV28 and TRBJ1-1, reads DVKVTQSSRYLVKRTGEKVFLECVQDMDHENMFWYRQDPGLGLRLIYFSYDVKMKEKGDIPEGYSVSREKKERFSLILESASTNQTSMYLCASRGDSGTAAFFGQGTRLTVV.

The gene calls are TRBV4-3 and TRBJ2-3; D gene ambiguous. V was trimmed by 2 bases and J by 2 bases, leaving 20 bases between them. The CDR3 has 18 residues. The germline V gene encodes CDR1 LGHNA and CDR2 YSLEER. CDR3 sequence (DNA): TGCGCCAGCAGCCAACTAGGCCCCGCCGCTGGATTCACAGATACGCAGTATTTT. Protein: CASSQLGPAAGFTDTQYF.

This chain joins TRBV7-9 and TRBJ2-7; D gene uncertain. CDR1 and CDR2 from the germline V gene are SEHNR and FQNEAQ (reference sequence). This CDR3 spans 12 amino acids. V lost 0 bases to trimming and J lost 6 bases, with 6 bases between them. CDR3 sequence: CASSLASTEQYF. DNA of the CDR3: TGTGCCAGCAGCTTAGCAAGCACCGAGCAGTACTTC.

This sequence joins TRBV9 and TRBJ2-1, with 8 nucleotides matching TRBD1. The CDR3 is made up of 14 amino acids. Germline V gene data show CDR1 as SGDLS and CDR2 as YYNGEE. The trim removed 8 bases at V and 2 bases at J, leaving 6 bases unmatched. CDR3 sequence: CASNTGGPYNEQFF. DNA of the CDR3: TGTGCCAGTAATACAGGGGGGCCCTACAATGAGCAGTTCTTC. Drawing the rest from reference TRBV9 and TRBJ2-1, the complete variable domain is DSGVTQTPKHLITATGQRVTLRCSPRSGDLSVYWYQQSLDQGLQFLIQYYNGEERAKGNILERFSAQQFPDLHSELNLSSLELGDSALYFCASNTGGPYNEQFFGPGTRLTVL.

The chain couples TRBV5-4 to TRBJ2-3; TRBD2 matches 10 bases. Per the germline V gene, CDR1 is SGHNT and CDR2 is YYREEE (reference sequence). Trimming took 3 bases from V and 2 from J; bases not matched to a gene: 6. The CDR3 runs to 16 residues. The CDR3 reads CASSWVLAGVTDTQYF. CDR3 DNA sequence: TGTGCCAGCAGCTGGGTTCTAGCGGGAGTCACAGATACGCAGTATTTT.

This clone was seen only once. The chain joins TRBV7-3 to TRBJ2-1; weak D call: TRBD1 (5 bases). This CDR3 has 15 residues. Germline V gene lookup returns CDR1 SGHTA and CDR2 FQGTGA. The germline V and J ends were trimmed by 2 bases and 3 bases, with 11 bases remaining between them. CDR3 sequence: CASSLVRVNYNEQFF. CDR3 nucleotide sequence: TGTGCCAGCAGCTTAGTCAGGGTAAACTACAATGAGCAGTTCTTC.

The V call is TRBV7-2, the J call TRBJ2-1, with D uncertain. Per the germline V gene, CDR1 is SGHTA and CDR2 is FQGNSA. This CDR3 has 13 residues. Deletions cut 5 bases from V and 6 bases from J, with 11 bases between. This CDR3 reads CASSAGPSNEQFF. DNA of the CDR3: TGTGCCAGCAGCGCCGGGCCGAGCAATGAGCAGTTCTTC.

The genes are TRBV28 and TRBJ2-7, with D hard to call. V lost 5 bases and J 3 bases, leaving 11 bases between the germline ends. Germline lookup yields CDR1 MDHEN and CDR2 SYDVKM. The CDR3 contains 13 residues. This CDR3 reads CASSDQMDYEQYF. CDR3 nucleotides: TGTGCCAGCAGTGACCAAATGGACTACGAGCAGTACTTC.

The chain has TRBV5-5 and TRBJ2-7; D is unresolved. V was pared by 3 bases and J by 0 bases, with 10 bases between. Germline V lookup: CDR1 SGHKS, CDR2 YYEKEE (reference sequence). This CDR3 contains 14 residues. As DNA, the CDR3 is TGTGCCAGCAGCTCATACCTGGACTCCTACGAGCAGTACTTC. The encoded protein is CASSSYLDSYEQYF. Using reference TRBV5-5 and TRBJ2-7 for the parts outside the CDR3, the full variable domain is DAGVTQSPTHLIKTRGQQVTLRCSPISGHKSVSWYQQVLGQGPQFIFQYYEKEERGRGNFPDRFSARQFPNYSSELNVNALLLGDSALYLCASSSYLDSYEQYFGPGTRLTVT.

This clone was observed once. The chain joins TRBV19 to TRBJ2-3; TRBD2 agrees at 8 bases. V trimming: 7 bases; J trimming: 4 bases; junction bases outside the gene matches: 4. CDR3 length: 13 amino acids. In germline, CDR1 is LNHDA, CDR2 SQIVND (reference sequence). The CDR3 DNA follows: TGTGCCAGTAAGAGCGGGAGTCCAGATACGCAGTATTTT. Residues: CASKSGSPDTQYF.

The gene calls are TRBV25-1 and TRBJ2-1; the match to TRBD2 covers 10 bases. CDR3 length equals 15 residues. Germline trimming cut 4 bases from V and 6 bases from J; bases unmatched to any gene: 6. The germline V gene encodes CDR1 MGHDK and CDR2 SYGVNS. The CDR3 coding sequence is TGTGCCAGCAGTGCCACTAGCGGGATCTTCAATGAGCAGTTCTTC. This sequence encodes CASSATSGIFNEQFF.

The chain couples TRBV15 to TRBJ1-1; 7 nucleotides match TRBD1. The CDR3 has 14 residues. Looked up from germline, CDR1 is LNHNV and CDR2 is YYDKDF (reference sequence). After removal of 5 bases from V and 7 bases from J, the junction contained 10 bases not matched to a gene. This chain's CDR3 is CATSGTGEKVEAFF. The CDR3 DNA follows: TGTGCCACCAGCGGTACAGGGGAGAAGGTTGAAGCTTTCTTT.

The chain links TRBV30 to TRBJ2-1; D not certain. There are 13 residues in the CDR3. V shed 4 bases and J shed 4 bases, with 11 bases lying between them. CDR1 GTSNPN and CDR2 SVGIG come from the germline V gene (reference sequence). CDR3 in DNA: TGTGCCTGGAACGAGTTACCATACAATGAGCAGTTCTTC. Translation: CAWNELPYNEQFF.

This clone is deemed large (0.1 to 1%). This sequence joins TRBV11-3 and TRBJ2-5; TRBD2 agrees at 9 bases. V lost 1 base, J lost 5 bases, and 11 bases stayed unmatched. Germline CDR1 reads SGHNT; CDR2 reads YENEEA. This CDR3 has 17 residues. The CDR3 DNA reads TGTGCCAGCAGCTTAGTCCCTAGCGGGACCTTTGGGGAGACCCAGTACTTC. This encodes CASSLVPSGTFGETQYF.

The V call is TRBV6-5, the J call TRBJ2-7; D is undetermined. The CDR3 runs to 14 residues. CDR1 and CDR2 (germline): MNHEY, SVGAGI. V lost 5 bases and J 2 bases, leaving 13 bases between the germline ends. The CDR3 loop reads CASSPGPSAYEQYF. The CDR3 coding sequence is TGTGCCAGCAGTCCTGGACCCTCCGCCTACGAGCAGTACTTC.

This clone came up once. The V and J genes are TRBV19 and TRBJ1-1; no reliable D call. Between the trimmed V and J ends, which lost 0 bases and 6 bases, there was a span of 14 bases. Looked up from germline, CDR1 is LNHDA and CDR2 is SQIVND (reference sequence). The CDR3 spans 15 residues. CDR3 in DNA: TGTGCCAGTAGTATAGACGGGGAAGACCCACCTGAAGCTTTCTTT. Protein sequence: CASSIDGEDPPEAFF. The full variable domain, completed using reference TRBV19 and TRBJ1-1, is DGGITQSPKYLFRKEGQNVTLSCEQNLNHDAMYWYRQDPGQGLRLIYYSQIVNDFQKGDIAEGYSVSREKKESFPLTVTSAQKNPTAFYLCASSIDGEDPPEAFFGQGTRLTVV.

This sequence joins TRBV6-1 and TRBJ1-1; unclear D gene. The V end lost 3 bases, the J end lost 0 bases, and 8 bases lay between the germline ends. Germline V gives CDR1 MNHNS, CDR2 SASEGT. The CDR3 has 14 residues. This chain's CDR3 is CASSDGSLNTEAFF. CDR3 coding DNA: TGTGCCAGCAGTGATGGGTCTTTGAACACTGAAGCTTTCTTT.

The chain employs TRBV9 and TRBJ1-4; D ambiguous. Trimming removed 4 bases at V and 0 bases at J, with 10 bases between. Germline V lookup: CDR1 SGDLS, CDR2 YYNGEE. The CDR3 runs to 15 residues. CDR3 sequence: CASSRRLATNEKLFF. The CDR3 nucleotides read TGTGCCAGCAGCCGACGCCTTGCAACTAATGAAAAACTGTTTTTT.

The V call is TRBV7-9, the J call TRBJ1-1; D might be TRBD1 (5 bases). Between the trimmed V and J ends, which lost 8 bases and 5 bases, there was a span of 15 bases. The germline V gene encodes CDR1 SEHNR and CDR2 FQNEAQ (reference sequence). The CDR3 contains 13 residues. CDR3 in DNA: TGTGCCAGCTCGGGACTTTGGGGAACTGAAGCTTTCTTT. This translates into CASSGLWGTEAFF. The whole variable domain, remainder taken from reference TRBV7-9 and TRBJ1-1, is DTGVSQNPRHKITKRGQNVTFRCDPISEHNRLYWYRQTLGQGPEFLTYFQNEAQLEKSRLLSDRFSAERPKGSFSTLEIQRTEQGDSAMYLCASSGLWGTEAFFGQGTRLTVV.

V is TRBV27 and J is TRBJ1-1; D not resolved. The CDR3 is made up of 15 amino acids. From germline, CDR1 is MNHEY and CDR2 SMNVEV (reference sequence). V was clipped by 6 bases and J by 3 bases, with 17 bases between them. CDR3 in amino acids: CASSSDKDGHTEAFF. The CDR3 region has the DNA TGTGCCAGCAGCTCAGATAAGGATGGGCACACTGAAGCTTTCTTT.

The V and J genes are TRBV10-1 and TRBJ2-3, with 10 bases that match TRBD2. In germline, CDR1 is WNHNN, CDR2 SYGVQD (reference sequence). This CDR3 is built from 17 residues. Unmatched junction bases numbered 15, after V lost 9 bases and J lost 3 bases. CDR3 residues: CAREGLAGVSWTDTQYF. CDR3 bases: TGCGCCAGAGAAGGGCTAGCGGGAGTGAGTTGGACAGATACGCAGTATTTT.

The chain employs TRBV6-1 and TRBJ2-7, with 8 bases identical to TRBD1. V shed 1 base, J shed 3 bases, and the junction held 8 bases outside the gene matches. CDR3 length: 16 residues. Germline lookup yields CDR1 MNHNS and CDR2 SASEGT. CDR3 DNA sequence: TGTGCCAGCAGTGAAGGGTCGGCAGGGACAGGCTACGAGCAGTACTTC. This sequence encodes CASSEGSAGTGYEQYF.

The J gene is TRBJ2-6, the V gene TRBV7-9; TRBD1 matches at 7 bases. This CDR3 has 17 amino acids. The V and J ends lost 5 bases and 1 base, in that order; junction bases with no gene match: 8. From germline, CDR1 is SEHNR and CDR2 FQNEAQ (reference sequence). CDR3 DNA: TGTGCCAGCAGCCAGGGGGTTGTACCTTCTGGGGCCAACGTCCTGACTTTC. Its translation: CASSQGVVPSGANVLTF. The variable domain in full, completed from reference TRBV7-9 and TRBJ2-6, reads DTGVSQNPRHKITKRGQNVTFRCDPISEHNRLYWYRQTLGQGPEFLTYFQNEAQLEKSRLLSDRFSAERPKGSFSTLEIQRTEQGDSAMYLCASSQGVVPSGANVLTFGAGSRLTVL.